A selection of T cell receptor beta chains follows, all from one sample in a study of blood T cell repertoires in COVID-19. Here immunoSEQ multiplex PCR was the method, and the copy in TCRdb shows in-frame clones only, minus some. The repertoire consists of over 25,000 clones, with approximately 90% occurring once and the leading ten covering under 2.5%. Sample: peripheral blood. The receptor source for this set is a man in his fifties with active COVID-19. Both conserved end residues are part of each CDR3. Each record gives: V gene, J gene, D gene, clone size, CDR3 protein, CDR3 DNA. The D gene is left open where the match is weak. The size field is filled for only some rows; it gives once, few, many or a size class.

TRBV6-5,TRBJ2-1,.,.,CASRPGGVNEQFF,TGTGCCAGCAGACCTGGCGGGGTGAATGAGCAGTTCTTC
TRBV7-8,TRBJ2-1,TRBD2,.,CASSLALAGGERYNEQFF,TGTGCCAGCAGCTTAGCACTAGCGGGAGGGGAAAGGTACAATGAGCAGTTCTTC
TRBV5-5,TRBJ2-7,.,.,CASSLALSYEQYF,TGTGCCAGCAGCTTGGCCCTCTCCTACGAGCAGTACTTC
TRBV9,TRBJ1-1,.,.,CASSRTVNTEAFF,TGTGCCAGCAGTAGGACAGTGAACACTGAAGCTTTCTTT
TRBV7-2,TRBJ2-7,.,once,CASSLVSKRSYEQYF,TGTGCCAGCAGCTTAGTAAGCAAGCGCTCCTACGAGCAGTACTTC
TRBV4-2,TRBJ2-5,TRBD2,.,CASSQDWTSGSQETQYF,TGTGCCAGCAGCCAAGATTGGACTAGCGGAAGCCAAGAGACCCAGTACTTC
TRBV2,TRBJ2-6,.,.,CASTRRPGSGANVLTF,TGTGCCAGCACCCGCAGACCAGGCTCTGGGGCCAACGTCCTGACTTTC
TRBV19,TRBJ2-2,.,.,CASSMILTQNTGELFF,TGTGCCAGTAGCATGATCCTTACTCAGAACACCGGGGAGCTGTTTTTT
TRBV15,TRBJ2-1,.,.,CATSRGAGSYNEQFF,TGTGCCACCAGCAGAGGTGCAGGCTCCTACAATGAGCAGTTCTTC
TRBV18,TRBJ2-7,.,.,CASSPSTSYNYEQYF,TGTGCCAGCTCACCATCAACTAGCTATAACTACGAGCAGTACTTC
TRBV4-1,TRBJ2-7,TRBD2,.,CASSQASLAGRYEQYF,TGCGCCAGCAGCCAAGCGAGCCTAGCGGGGCGATACGAGCAGTACTTC